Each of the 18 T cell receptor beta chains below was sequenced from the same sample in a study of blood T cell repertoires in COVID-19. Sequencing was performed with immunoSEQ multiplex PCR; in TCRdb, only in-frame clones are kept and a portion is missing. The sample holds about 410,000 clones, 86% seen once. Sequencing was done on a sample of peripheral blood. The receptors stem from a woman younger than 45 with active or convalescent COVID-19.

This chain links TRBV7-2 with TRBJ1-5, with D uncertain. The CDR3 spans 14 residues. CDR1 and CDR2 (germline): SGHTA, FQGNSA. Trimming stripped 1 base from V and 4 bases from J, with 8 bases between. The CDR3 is CASSLEAGNQPQHF. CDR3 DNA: TGTGCCAGCAGCTTAGAGGCGGGAAATCAGCCCCAGCATTTT.

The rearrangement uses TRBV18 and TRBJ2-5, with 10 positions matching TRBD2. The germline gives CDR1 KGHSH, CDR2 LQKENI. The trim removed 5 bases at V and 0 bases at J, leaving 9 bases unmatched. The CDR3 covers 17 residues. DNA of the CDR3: TGTGCCAGCTCATTATACCGGACTAGCGGAAACCAAGAGACCCAGTACTTC. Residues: CASSLYRTSGNQETQYF.

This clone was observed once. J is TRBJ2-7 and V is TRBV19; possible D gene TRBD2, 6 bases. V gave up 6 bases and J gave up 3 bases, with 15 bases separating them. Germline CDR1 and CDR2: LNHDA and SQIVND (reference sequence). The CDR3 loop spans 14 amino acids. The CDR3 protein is CASSYNLGGYEQYF. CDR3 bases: TGTGCCAGTAGCTACAATCTGGGGGGCTACGAGCAGTACTTC.

The CDR3 nucleotides are TGTGCCAGCAGTGATGTAGATGCCGGGAATAGGAGGACCATATATTTT. Translating gives CASSDVDAGNRRTIYF. This chain links TRBV6-1 with TRBJ1-3; D is unclear. Germline V gene data show CDR1 as MNHNS and CDR2 as SASEGT. The CDR3 is 16 residues long. Deletions cut 3 bases from V and 10 bases from J, with 22 bases between.

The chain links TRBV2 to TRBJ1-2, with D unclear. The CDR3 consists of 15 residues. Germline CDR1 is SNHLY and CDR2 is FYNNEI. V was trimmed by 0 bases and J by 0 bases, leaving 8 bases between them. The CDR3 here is CASSEAPGTNYGYTF. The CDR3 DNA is TGTGCCAGCAGTGAAGCCCCGGGGACTAACTATGGCTACACCTTC.

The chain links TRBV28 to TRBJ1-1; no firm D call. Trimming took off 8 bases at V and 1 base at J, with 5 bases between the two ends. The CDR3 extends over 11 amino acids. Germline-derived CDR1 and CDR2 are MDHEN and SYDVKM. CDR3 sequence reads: CASVGNTEAFF. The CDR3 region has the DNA TGTGCCAGCGTCGGGAACACTGAAGCTTTCTTT.

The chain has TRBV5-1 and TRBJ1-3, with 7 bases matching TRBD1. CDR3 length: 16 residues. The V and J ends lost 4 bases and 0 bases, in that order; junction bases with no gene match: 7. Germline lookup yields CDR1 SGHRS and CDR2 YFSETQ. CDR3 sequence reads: CASSLDRRGSGNTIYF. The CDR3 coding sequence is TGCGCCAGCAGCCTGGACAGGAGAGGCTCTGGAAACACCATATATTTT. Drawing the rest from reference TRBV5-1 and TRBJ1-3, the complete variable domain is KAGVTQTPRYLIKTRGQQVTLSCSPISGHRSVSWYQQTPGQGLQFLFEYFSETQRNKGNFPGRFSGRQFSNSRSEMNVSTLELGDSALYLCASSLDRRGSGNTIYFGEGSWLTVV.

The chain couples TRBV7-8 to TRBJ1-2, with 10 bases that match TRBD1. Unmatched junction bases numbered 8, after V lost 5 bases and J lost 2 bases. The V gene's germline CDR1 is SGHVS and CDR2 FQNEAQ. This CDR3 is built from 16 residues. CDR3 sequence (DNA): TGTGCCAGCAGCAGGCTAGGGGGACAGGGGAACTATGGCTACACCTTC. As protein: CASSRLGGQGNYGYTF.

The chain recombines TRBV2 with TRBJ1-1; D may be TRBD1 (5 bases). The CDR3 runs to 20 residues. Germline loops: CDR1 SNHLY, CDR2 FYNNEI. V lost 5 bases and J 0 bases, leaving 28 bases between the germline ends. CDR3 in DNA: TGTGCCAGCAGTCTTCCCCGAATCCTGCGCCCAGGGCCTATGAACACTGAAGCTTTCTTT. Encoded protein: CASSLPRILRPGPMNTEAFF.

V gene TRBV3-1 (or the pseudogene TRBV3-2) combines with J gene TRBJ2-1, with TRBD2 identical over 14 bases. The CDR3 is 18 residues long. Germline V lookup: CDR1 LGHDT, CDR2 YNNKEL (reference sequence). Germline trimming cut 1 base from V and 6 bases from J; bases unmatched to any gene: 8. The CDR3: CASSQVGLAGGRSNEQFF. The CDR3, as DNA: TGTGCCAGCAGCCAAGTCGGACTAGCGGGGGGTCGTAGCAATGAGCAGTTCTTC.

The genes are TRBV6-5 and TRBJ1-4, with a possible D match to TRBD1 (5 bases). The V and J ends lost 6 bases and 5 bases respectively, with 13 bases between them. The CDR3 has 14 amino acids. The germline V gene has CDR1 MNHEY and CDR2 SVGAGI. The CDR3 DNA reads TGTGCCAGCAGCAAGACAGTAACAAATGAAAAACTGTTTTTT. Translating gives CASSKTVTNEKLFF.

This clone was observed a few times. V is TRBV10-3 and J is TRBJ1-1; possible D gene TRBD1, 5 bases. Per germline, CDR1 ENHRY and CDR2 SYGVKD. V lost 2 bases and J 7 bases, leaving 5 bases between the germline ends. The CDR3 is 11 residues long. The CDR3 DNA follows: TGTGCCATCAGTGAGGACAGTGAAGCTTTCTTT. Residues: CAISEDSEAFF.

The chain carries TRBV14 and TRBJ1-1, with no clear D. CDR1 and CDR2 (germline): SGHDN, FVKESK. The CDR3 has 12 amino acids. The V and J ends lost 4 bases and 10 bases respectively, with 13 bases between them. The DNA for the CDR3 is TGTGCCAGCAGCCTGTCTAGAAAAGGAGCTTTCTTT. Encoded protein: CASSLSRKGAFF.

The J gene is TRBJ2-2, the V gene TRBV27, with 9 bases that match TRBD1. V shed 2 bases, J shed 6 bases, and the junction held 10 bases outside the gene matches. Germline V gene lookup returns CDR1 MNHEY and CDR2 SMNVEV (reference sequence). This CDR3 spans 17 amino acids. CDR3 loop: CASSLAGWTGAAGELFF. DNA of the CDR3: TGTGCCAGCAGTTTAGCCGGTTGGACAGGGGCGGCCGGGGAGCTGTTTTTT.

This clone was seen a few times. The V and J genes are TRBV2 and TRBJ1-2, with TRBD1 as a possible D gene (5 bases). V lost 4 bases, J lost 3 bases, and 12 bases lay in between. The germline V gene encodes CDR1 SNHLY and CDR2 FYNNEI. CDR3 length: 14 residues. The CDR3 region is CASSVSQGYYGYTF. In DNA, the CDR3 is TGTGCCAGCAGTGTCAGTCAGGGCTACTATGGCTACACCTTC.

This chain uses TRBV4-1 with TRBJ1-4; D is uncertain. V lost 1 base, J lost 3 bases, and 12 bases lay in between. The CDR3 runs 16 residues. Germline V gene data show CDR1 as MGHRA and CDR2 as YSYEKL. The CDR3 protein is CASSQVTLLANEKLFF. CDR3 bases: TGCGCCAGCAGCCAAGTAACCCTTCTAGCTAATGAAAAACTGTTTTTT.

CDR3 in amino acids: CASSLGSSGMAYEQYF. CDR3 sequence (DNA): TGTGCCAGCAGCTTAGGAAGTAGCGGGATGGCCTACGAGCAGTACTTC. This chain connects TRBV7-8 to TRBJ2-7; 8 positions agree with TRBD2. CDR1 and CDR2 (germline): SGHVS, FQNEAQ. V was pared by 1 base and J by 2 bases, with 7 bases of the junction left unmatched. The CDR3 contains 16 residues.

The CDR3 is CASSPGGWETYGYTF. The CDR3 nucleotides read TGTGCCAGCAGCCCCGGTGGATGGGAGACCTATGGCTACACCTTC. This chain joins TRBV7-2 and TRBJ1-2; no clear D. This CDR3 has 15 amino acids. CDR1 is SGHTA and CDR2 is FQGNSA in the germline V gene. V dropped 5 bases and J dropped 4 bases, with 17 bases sitting between them.